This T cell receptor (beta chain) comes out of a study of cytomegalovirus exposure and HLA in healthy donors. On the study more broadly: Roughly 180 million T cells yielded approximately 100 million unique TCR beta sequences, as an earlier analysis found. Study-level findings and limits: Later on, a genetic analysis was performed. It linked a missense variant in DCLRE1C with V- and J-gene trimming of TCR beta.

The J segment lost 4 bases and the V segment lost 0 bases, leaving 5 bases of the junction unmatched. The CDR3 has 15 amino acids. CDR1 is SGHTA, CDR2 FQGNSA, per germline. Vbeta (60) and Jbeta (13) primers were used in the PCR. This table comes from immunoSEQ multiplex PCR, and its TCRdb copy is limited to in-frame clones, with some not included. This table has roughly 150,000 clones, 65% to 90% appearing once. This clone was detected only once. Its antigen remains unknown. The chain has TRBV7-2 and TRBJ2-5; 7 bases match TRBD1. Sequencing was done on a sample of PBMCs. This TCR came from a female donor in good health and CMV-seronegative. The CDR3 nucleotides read TGTGCCAGCAGCTTAGCAGGGGGCTTGGTAGAGACCCAGTACTTC. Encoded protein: CASSLAGGLVETQYF.